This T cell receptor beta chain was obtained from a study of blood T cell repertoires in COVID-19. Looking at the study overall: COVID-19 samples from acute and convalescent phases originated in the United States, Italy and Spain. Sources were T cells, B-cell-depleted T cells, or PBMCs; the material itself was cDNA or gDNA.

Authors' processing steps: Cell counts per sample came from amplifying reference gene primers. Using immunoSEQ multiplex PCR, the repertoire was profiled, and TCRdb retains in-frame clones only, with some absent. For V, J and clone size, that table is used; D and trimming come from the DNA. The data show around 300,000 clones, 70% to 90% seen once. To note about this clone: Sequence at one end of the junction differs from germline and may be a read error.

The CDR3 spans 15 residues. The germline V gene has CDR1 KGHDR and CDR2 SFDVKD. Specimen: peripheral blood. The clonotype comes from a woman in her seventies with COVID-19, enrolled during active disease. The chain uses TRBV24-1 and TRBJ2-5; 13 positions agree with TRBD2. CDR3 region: CATSVTSGGAETQYF. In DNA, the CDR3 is TGTGCCACAAGTGTAACTAGCGGGGGGGCAGAGACCCAGTACTTC.